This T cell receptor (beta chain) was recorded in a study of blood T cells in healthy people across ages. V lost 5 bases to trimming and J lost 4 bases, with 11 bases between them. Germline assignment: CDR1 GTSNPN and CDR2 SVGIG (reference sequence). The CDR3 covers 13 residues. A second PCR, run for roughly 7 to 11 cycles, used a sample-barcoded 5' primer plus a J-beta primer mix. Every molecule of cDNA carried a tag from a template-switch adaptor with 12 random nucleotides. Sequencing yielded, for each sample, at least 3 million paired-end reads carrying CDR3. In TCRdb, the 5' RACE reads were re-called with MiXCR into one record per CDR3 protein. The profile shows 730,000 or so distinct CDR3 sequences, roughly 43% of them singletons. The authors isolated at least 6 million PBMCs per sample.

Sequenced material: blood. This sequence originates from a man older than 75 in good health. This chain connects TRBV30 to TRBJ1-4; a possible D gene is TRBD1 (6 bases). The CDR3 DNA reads TGTGCCTGGGAGGGACAAAATAATGAAAAACTGTTTTTT. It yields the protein CAWEGQNNEKLFF.